These 17 T cell receptor beta chains were sequenced from one sample in a study of T cell changes during pregnancy in multiple sclerosis. Sequencing was performed with immunoSEQ multiplex PCR; in TCRdb, only in-frame clones are kept and a portion is missing. In the table there are tens of thousands of clones, about 93% of which are singletons. Here the sequenced sample was peripheral blood, taken in the first trimester of pregnancy. The receptors stem from a female donor with multiple sclerosis, enrolled in a pregnancy study.

The chain uses TRBV4-1 and TRBJ1-5; 7 bases agree with TRBD1. V dropped 4 bases and J dropped 0; count of bases not matched to a gene: 9. The CDR3 sequence is 17 residues long. Germline CDR1 MGHRA, CDR2 YSYEKL. CDR3 coding DNA: TGCGCCAGCAGCCTGACTTCACAGGGGTATAGCAATCAGCCCCAGCATTTT. Translating gives CASSLTSQGYSNQPQHF.

The chain carries TRBV7-2 and TRBJ2-3, with D maybe TRBD2 (6 bases). The CDR3 sequence is 17 residues long. Trimming pared 3 bases from V and 1 base from J, leaving 17 bases between. Germline CDR1 reads SGHTA; CDR2 reads FQGNSA. The CDR3 DNA is TGTGCCAGCAGCTTCACTCGCGGGGTAAGGGGCACAGATACGCAGTATTTT. Translation: CASSFTRGVRGTDTQYF.

The rearrangement joins TRBV27 to TRBJ1-1; D is ambiguous. Germline loops: CDR1 MNHEY, CDR2 SMNVEV (reference sequence). Trimming pared 1 base from V and 7 bases from J, leaving 10 bases between. The CDR3 length is 13 residues. The DNA of the CDR3 is TGTGCCAGCAGTTTATTCCCGGCAGGTGAAGCTTTCTTT. This encodes CASSLFPAGEAFF.

The chain carries TRBV6-5 and TRBJ2-3; 11 nucleotides line up with TRBD2. After removal of 6 bases from V and 5 bases from J, the junction contained 7 bases not matched to a gene. This CDR3 comprises 15 residues. The germline CDR1 and CDR2 sequences are MNHEY and SVGAGI. CDR3 in amino acids: CASSRLLAGVDTQYF. The CDR3 nucleotides are TGTGCCAGCAGCCGACTACTAGCGGGGGTAGATACGCAGTATTTT.

The rearrangement uses TRBV2 and TRBJ1-1; D is unclear. There are 16 residues in the CDR3. Between the trimmed V and J ends, which lost 0 bases and 3 bases, there was a span of 14 bases. Per the germline V gene, CDR1 is SNHLY and CDR2 is FYNNEI. CDR3 nucleotide sequence: TGTGCCAGCAGTGAAGCGCTTCTCGGACTGTACACTGAAGCTTTCTTT. Its protein product is CASSEALLGLYTEAFF.

The sample holds one count of this clone. The chain employs TRBV2 and TRBJ2-2; a possible D gene is TRBD2 (7 bases). The CDR3 spans 18 residues. CDR1 SNHLY and CDR2 FYNNEI come from the germline V gene. Trimming removed 10 bases from V and 0 bases from J, with 24 bases in between. CDR3 nucleotide sequence: TGTGCCACCTCCGGGGAGGGTCAGGGACAATCGAACACCGGGGAGCTGTTTTTT. Its protein product is CATSGEGQGQSNTGELFF.

The rearrangement joins TRBV5-1 to TRBJ1-4, with 7 bases lining up with TRBD1. Germline CDR1 and CDR2: SGHRS and YFSETQ. V trimming: 4 bases; J trimming: 5 bases; junction bases outside the gene matches: 14. CDR3 size: 17 residues. For the CDR3, the DNA is TGCGCCAGCAGCGCCGGGACAGCGCAACTCGTAAATGAAAAACTGTTTTTT. Amino acids: CASSAGTAQLVNEKLFF.

CDR3 nucleotides: TGTGCTAGTGGTTCCCCCACCTACAGGGACACCGGGGAGCTGTTTTTT. The encoded protein is CASGSPTYRDTGELFF. The chain joins TRBV12-5 to TRBJ2-2, with TRBD1 as a possible D gene (6 bases). Between the trimmed V and J ends, which lost 4 bases and 3 bases, there was a span of 15 bases. This CDR3 has 16 residues. Germline V gene data show CDR1 as LGHNT and CDR2 as FRNRAP.

The V call is TRBV10-3, the J call TRBJ2-1; TRBD1 matches at 7 bases. Germline values: CDR1 ENHRY, CDR2 SYGVKD. Trimming cost V 2 bases and J 0 bases; bases outside gene matches: 1. The CDR3 loop spans 15 amino acids. CDR3 residues: CAISERDSSYNEQFF. CDR3 DNA: TGTGCCATCAGTGAGAGGGACAGCTCCTACAATGAGCAGTTCTTC.

The chain employs TRBV2 and TRBJ2-7, with D unresolved. CDR1 is SNHLY, CDR2 FYNNEI, per germline. The CDR3 spans 13 residues. With 1 base removed from V and 4 bases from J, the gap between germline ends came to 8 bases. CDR3: CASSEGLRYEQYF. The CDR3 DNA follows: TGTGCCAGCAGTGAAGGCTTGAGATACGAGCAGTACTTC. Complete variable domain (other parts from reference TRBV2 and TRBJ2-7): EPEVTQTPSHQVTQMGQEVILRCVPISNHLYFYWYRQILGQKVEFLVSFYNNEISEKSEIFDDQFSVERPDGSNFTLKIRSTKLEDSAMYFCASSEGLRYEQYFGPGTRLTVT.

The J gene is TRBJ1-2, the V gene TRBV2; 7 bases map to TRBD1. The CDR3 totals 15 residues. CDR1 is SNHLY and CDR2 is FYNNEI in the germline V gene. Germline trimming cut 1 base from V and 5 bases from J; bases unmatched to any gene: 7. In DNA form, the CDR3 reads TGTGCCAGCAGTGAAGAACAGGGGCCTCCATATGGCTACACCTTC. Translating gives CASSEEQGPPYGYTF. Filled out from reference TRBV2 and TRBJ1-2, the complete variable domain reads EPEVTQTPSHQVTQMGQEVILRCVPISNHLYFYWYRQILGQKVEFLVSFYNNEISEKSEIFDDQFSVERPDGSNFTLKIRSTKLEDSAMYFCASSEEQGPPYGYTFGSGTRLTVV.

The chain employs TRBV7-2 and TRBJ1-2, with a possible D match to TRBD1 (5 bases). V dropped 3 bases and J dropped 7 bases, with 27 bases sitting between them. The CDR3 length is 18 residues. Germline assignment: CDR1 SGHTA and CDR2 FQGNSA. CDR3 protein: CASSLGVFRDSKPPGYTF. As DNA, the CDR3 is TGTGCCAGCAGCTTGGGCGTTTTCCGGGACTCGAAACCTCCTGGCTACACCTTC.

This rearrangement joins TRBV7-3 to TRBJ2-3; TRBD2 aligns across 13 bases. The CDR3 runs to 17 residues. The V gene's germline CDR1 is SGHTA and CDR2 FQGTGA. V was pared by 5 bases and J by 2 bases, with 7 bases of the junction left unmatched. This chain's CDR3 is CASSLGTSGVLTDTQYF. DNA of the CDR3: TGTGCCAGCAGCCTGGGGACTAGCGGGGTGCTCACAGATACGCAGTATTTT.

This clone was found once. The chain employs TRBV10-1 and TRBJ2-1, with TRBD1 matching 10 bases. This CDR3 is 15 amino acids long. CDR1 and CDR2 (germline): WNHNN, SYGVQD (reference sequence). The V segment lost 6 bases and the J segment 4 bases; nucleotides outside the gene matches: 6. As DNA, the CDR3 is TGCGCCAGCAGCCTCGACAGGGGGCCATACAATGAGCAGTTCTTC. This gives the protein CASSLDRGPYNEQFF.

This chain links TRBV5-8 with TRBJ2-2; maybe TRBD2 (6 bases). The V and J ends lost 7 bases and 5 bases respectively, with 21 bases between them. In germline, CDR1 is SGHTS, CDR2 YDEGEE. The CDR3 is made up of 16 amino acids. The CDR3 DNA follows: TGTGCCAGCTTGCGGCAAGGGGCGGAGGGGACCGGGGAGCTGTTTTTT. Translation gives CASLRQGAEGTGELFF.

The CDR3 region is CASSLVRAGYNEQFF. CDR3 nucleotides: TGTGCCAGCAGCTTAGTCAGGGCCGGATACAATGAGCAGTTCTTC. The V and J genes are TRBV7-8 and TRBJ2-1; TRBD1 might be the D (5 bases). Germline CDR1 reads SGHVS; CDR2 reads FQNEAQ. The V end was cut by 1 base, the J end by 4 bases, with 11 bases between. This CDR3 is 15 amino acids long.

This chain uses TRBV7-2 with TRBJ1-1, with TRBD1 matching over 9 bases. The CDR3 runs to 12 residues. The germline gives CDR1 SGHTA, CDR2 FQGNSA. Germline trimming cut 4 bases from V and 8 bases from J; bases unmatched to any gene: 2. The DNA of the CDR3 is TGTGCCAGCAGCTACACAGGGGGCGAAGCTTTCTTT. Translating it yields CASSYTGGEAFF.